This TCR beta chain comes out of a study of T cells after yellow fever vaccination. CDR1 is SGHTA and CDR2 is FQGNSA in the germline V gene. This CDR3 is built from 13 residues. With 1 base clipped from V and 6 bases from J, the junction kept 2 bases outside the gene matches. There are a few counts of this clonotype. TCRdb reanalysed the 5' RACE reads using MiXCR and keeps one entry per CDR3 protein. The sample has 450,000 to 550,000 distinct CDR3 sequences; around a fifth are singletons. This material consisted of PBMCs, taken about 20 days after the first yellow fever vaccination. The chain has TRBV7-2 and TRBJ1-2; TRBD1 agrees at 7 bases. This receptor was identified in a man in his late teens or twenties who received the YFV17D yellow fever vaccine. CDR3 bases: TGTGCCAGCAGCTTAGTCAGGGGGGATGGCTACACCTTC. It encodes CASSLVRGDGYTF.